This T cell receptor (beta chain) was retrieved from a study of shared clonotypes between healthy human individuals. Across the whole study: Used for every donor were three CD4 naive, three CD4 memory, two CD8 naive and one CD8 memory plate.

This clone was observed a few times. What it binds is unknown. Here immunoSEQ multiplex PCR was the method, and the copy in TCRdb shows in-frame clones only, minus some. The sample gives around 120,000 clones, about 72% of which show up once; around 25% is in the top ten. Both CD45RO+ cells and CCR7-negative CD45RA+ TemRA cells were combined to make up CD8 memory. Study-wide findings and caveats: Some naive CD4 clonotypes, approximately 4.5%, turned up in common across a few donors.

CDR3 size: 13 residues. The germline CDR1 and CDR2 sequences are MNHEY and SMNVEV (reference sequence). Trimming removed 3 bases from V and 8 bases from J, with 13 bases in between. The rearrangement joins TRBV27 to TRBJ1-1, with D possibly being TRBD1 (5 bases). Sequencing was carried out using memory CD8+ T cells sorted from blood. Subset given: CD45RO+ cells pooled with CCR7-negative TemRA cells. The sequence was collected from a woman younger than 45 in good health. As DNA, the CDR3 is TGTGCCAGCAGTTTGGGTTACGGACACGAAGCTTTCTTT. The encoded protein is CASSLGYGHEAFF.